A single sample is the source of the 19 T cell receptor beta chains below, sequenced in a study of immune heterogeneity within non-small cell lung tumors (dated by TCRdb to the late 2010s). Genomic DNA extracted from bulk tumor tissue served as TCR template, with 600 ng gDNA amplified per sample. During surgery, several biopsies were collected from each primary tumor and placed as far from one another as possible within the tumor mass. The study cohort was described as untreated, and patients were newly diagnosed NSCLC cases undergoing curative surgery. The data were produced on a HiSeq X Ten. The TCR beta CDR3 region was amplified with a multiplex PCR system whose first round ran for approximately 10 cycles using 32 V-gene forward primers and 13 J-gene reverse primers. TCRdb applied fastp at Q25 and MiXCR to the public reads, then kept only in-frame beta chains. All rows with the same CDR3 protein become a single entry with the most common DNA and genes. Within this sample are around 5,000 distinct CDR3 sequences, with roughly 21% of them counted one time only. The ten largest make up 8.5% to 10% of the sample.

The material sequenced was lung tumor tissue. The receptor set was obtained from a woman aged 55-69 years with non-small cell lung cancer.

This clonotype came up a few times. V and J are TRBV6-2 or TRBV6-3 and TRBJ2-1; TRBD2 matches at 8 bases. Germline loops: CDR1 MNHEY, CDR2 SVGEGT. CDR3 length: 15 amino acids. V lost 4 bases and J lost 7; bases outside the gene matches: 9. The CDR3 coding sequence is TGTGCCAGCAGTTTGGCTAGCGGGTCTAATAATGAGCAGTTCTTC. This gives the protein CASSLASGSNNEQFF.

This chain connects TRBV7-3 to TRBJ2-7, with 9 positions matching TRBD2. From germline, CDR1 is SGHTA and CDR2 FQGTGA. The V and J ends lost 6 bases and 2 bases, in that order; junction bases with no gene match: 8. This CDR3 region has 15 residues. This CDR3 reads CASRLAGARAYEQYF. The CDR3 DNA reads TGTGCCAGCAGATTAGCGGGAGCCCGGGCCTACGAGCAGTACTTC. Drawing the rest from reference TRBV7-3 and TRBJ2-7, the complete variable domain is GAGVSQTPSNKVTEKGKYVELRCDPISGHTALYWYRQSLGQGPEFLIYFQGTGAADDSGLPNDRFFAVRPEGSVSTLKIQRTERGDSAVYLCASRLAGARAYEQYFGPGTRLTVT.

The rearrangement links TRBV20-1 to TRBJ2-3, with D perhaps TRBD2 (5 bases). Germline values: CDR1 DFQATT, CDR2 SNEGSKA (reference sequence). V gave up 0 bases and J gave up 9 bases, with 19 bases separating them. The CDR3 loop spans 15 amino acids. CDR3 protein: CSARDDSAPTWTQYF. DNA of the CDR3: TGCAGTGCTAGAGATGATAGCGCTCCGACGTGGACGCAGTATTTT.

V gene TRBV7-9 combines with J gene TRBJ2-7, with 10 bases fitting TRBD2. V was pared by 1 base and J by 4 bases, with 10 bases of the junction left unmatched. Looked up from germline, CDR1 is SEHNR and CDR2 is FQNEAQ (reference sequence). This CDR3 is built from 17 residues. CDR3: CASSLGGSGRAQYEQYF. CDR3 DNA sequence: TGTGCCAGCAGCTTAGGGGGAAGCGGGAGGGCCCAATACGAGCAGTACTTC.

A remark on this clonotype: A much larger clone differs by one base, so this may be a read error. This sequence joins TRBV7-9 and TRBJ1-1, with D possibly TRBD1 on 6 matching bases. The CDR3 contains 13 residues. From germline, CDR1 is SEHNR and CDR2 FQNEAQ (reference sequence). The DNA for the CDR3 is TGTGCCAACAGCTTCCCCAGGGGACCTGAAGCTTTCTTT. This sequence encodes CANSFPRGPEAFF.

This clonotype was observed many times. The chain uses TRBV9 and TRBJ2-1, with TRBD2 identical over 8 bases. V was clipped by 1 base and J by 7 bases; unmatched bases: 13. This CDR3 is 17 amino acids long. The germline V gene encodes CDR1 SGDLS and CDR2 YYNGEE. CDR3 in DNA: TGTGCCAGCAGCGTACGAGGGATGGGGGCTAGCGGGAATGAGCAGTTCTTC. It specifies CASSVRGMGASGNEQFF.

This clonotype was found many times. The J gene is TRBJ2-1, the V gene TRBV6-1; 9 nucleotides agree with TRBD2. J lost 8 bases, V lost 7 bases, and 12 bases had no gene match. The CDR3 is 15 amino acids. Germline V gives CDR1 MNHNS, CDR2 SASEGT. The CDR3 is CASTGSLAGMDEQFF. CDR3 DNA sequence: TGTGCCAGCACCGGATCCCTAGCGGGAATGGATGAGCAGTTCTTC.

This clonotype was picked up a small number of times. This chain connects TRBV29-1 to TRBJ1-1; D gene ambiguous. The CDR3 has 12 residues. V lost 5 bases, J lost 1 base, and 8 bases lay in between. Germline CDR1 reads SQVTM; CDR2 reads ANQGSEA. The CDR3 here is CSVRTGNTEAFF. DNA for the CDR3: TGCAGCGTTCGGACGGGGAACACTGAAGCTTTCTTT.

This clonotype is deemed large. This chain links TRBV5-1 with TRBJ2-7, with 12 bases fitting TRBD2. V lost 0 bases, J lost 4 bases, and 11 bases stayed unmatched. The CDR3 has 18 residues. Germline V lookup: CDR1 SGHRS, CDR2 YFSETQ. CDR3: CASSLGLAGELSWYEQYF. CDR3 sequence (DNA): TGCGCCAGCAGCTTGGGACTAGCGGGAGAATTGTCGTGGTACGAGCAGTACTTC.

As concerns this clonotype: With a much larger clone just one base away, this may be a read error. This chain joins TRBV28 and TRBJ2-7; D may be TRBD2 (6 bases). Germline values: CDR1 MDHEN, CDR2 SYDVKM. CDR3 size: 14 residues. Trimming removed 8 bases from V and 4 bases from J, with 18 bases in between. CDR3: CASAPGTRGYEQYF. Here the CDR3 DNA reads TGTGCCAGCGCCCCCGGCACGCGGGGATACGAGCAGTACTTC.

This clonotype was seen a handful of times. A much bigger clone sits one base away, suggesting this may be a read error. The genes are TRBV28 and TRBJ1-5; 7 nucleotides match TRBD1. Germline CDR1 and CDR2: MDHEN and SYDVKM. The CDR3 is 14 residues long. The CDR3 region is CASSPRQGNQPHHF. CDR3 nucleotides: TGTGCCAGCAGTCCTCGACAGGGTAATCAGCCCCATCATTTT.

The table lists this clonotype with many counts. The V gene is TRBV28, the J gene TRBJ2-4; D is perhaps TRBD1 or TRBD2 (6 bases each). The CDR3 is 15 amino acids. Per germline, CDR1 MDHEN and CDR2 SYDVKM. Trimming removed 4 bases from V and 6 bases from J, with 16 bases in between. Here the CDR3 reads CASSSPTGGGNIQYF. CDR3 coding DNA: TGTGCCAGCAGTTCACCCACAGGAGGGGGAAACATTCAGTACTTC.

By share of the sample, this clonotype is medium-sized. V usage is TRBV6-1 and J usage is TRBJ2-7; no clear D. V lost 6 bases, J lost 0 bases, and 9 bases lay in between. Germline assignment: CDR1 MNHNS and CDR2 SASEGT. CDR3 length: 13 amino acids. The CDR3 DNA reads as TGTGCCAGCAGCCGTCAAGGCTCCTACGAGCAGTACTTC. This sequence encodes CASSRQGSYEQYF.

By proportion, this clonotype is medium-sized (0.01 to 0.1%). V usage is TRBV11-2 and J usage is TRBJ2-7; 7 nucleotides match TRBD1. V trimming: 2 bases; J trimming: 0 bases; junction bases outside the gene matches: 7. Germline CDR1 and CDR2: SGHAT and FQNNGV. CDR3 length: 16 amino acids. CDR3 DNA sequence: TGTGCCAGCAGCTTATCCGGGACAGAGAGCTCCTACGAGCAGTACTTC. This encodes CASSLSGTESSYEQYF. The full variable domain, completed using reference TRBV11-2 and TRBJ2-7, is EAGVAQSPRYKIIEKRQSVAFWCNPISGHATLYWYQQILGQGPKLLIQFQNNGVVDDSQLPKDRFSAERLKGVDSTLKIQPAKLEDSAVYLCASSLSGTESSYEQYFGPGTRLTVT.

This clonotype was recorded a few times. This may be a read error: a much more frequent sequence differs by one nucleotide. The rearrangement uses TRBV6-1 and TRBJ2-7; D is unresolved. The CDR3 extends over 10 amino acids. Trimming removed 7 bases at V and 5 bases at J, with 6 bases between. CDR1 and CDR2 from the germline V gene are MNHNS and SASEGT. CDR3 nucleotide sequence: TGTGCCAGCATCCGGGACGAGCAGTACTTC. Protein product: CASIRDEQYF.

By sample share, this clonotype is medium-sized. The chain couples TRBV5-1 to TRBJ1-2, with 9 bases lining up with TRBD1. The germline gives CDR1 SGHRS, CDR2 YFSETQ. The CDR3 sequence is 16 residues long. V trimming: 4 bases; J trimming: 1 base; junction bases outside the gene matches: 8. The CDR3 DNA reads TGCGCCAGCAGCCGTACCCCGACAGGGGGTAACTATGGCTACACCTTC. Translated: CASSRTPTGGNYGYTF.

This clonotype qualifies as medium-sized (0.01 to 0.1%). CDR3 DNA: TGTGCCAGCAGTTACGTTCAGGGGGGATACGAGCAGTACTTC. Amino acid sequence: CASSYVQGGYEQYF. This chain uses TRBV6-1 with TRBJ2-7; D may be TRBD1 (7 bases). Deletions cut 5 bases from V and 4 bases from J, with 15 bases between. This CDR3 is 14 amino acids long. Germline V CDR1 and CDR2: MNHNS, SASEGT.

About this clonotype: The CDR3 end shows no conserved phenylalanine or tryptophan, and so a read error is likely. The chain couples TRBV27 to TRBJ2-3; 8 bases line up with TRBD2. Germline V lookup: CDR1 MNHEY, CDR2 SMNVEV (reference sequence). The V segment lost 4 bases and the J segment 1 base; nucleotides outside the gene matches: 7. CDR3 length equals 16 residues. Here the CDR3 DNA reads TGTGCCAGCAGTTCCAGACTAGCGCGTGGCACAGATACGCAGTATTCT. Protein product: CASSSRLARGTDTQYS.

Concerning this clonotype itself: An end of the junction does not agree with germline; a read error may underlie this. The chain recombines TRBV7-2 with TRBJ2-5; D is unclear. With the DNA end fitting TRBJ2-3 better, the J assignment may be wrong. CDR1 is SGHTA, CDR2 FQGNSA, per germline. The CDR3 sequence is 16 residues long. The CDR3 is CVSSLALLTGTDAQYF. DNA of the CDR3: TGTGTCAGCAGCTTAGCACTTTTGACTGGCACAGATGCGCAGTATTTT.